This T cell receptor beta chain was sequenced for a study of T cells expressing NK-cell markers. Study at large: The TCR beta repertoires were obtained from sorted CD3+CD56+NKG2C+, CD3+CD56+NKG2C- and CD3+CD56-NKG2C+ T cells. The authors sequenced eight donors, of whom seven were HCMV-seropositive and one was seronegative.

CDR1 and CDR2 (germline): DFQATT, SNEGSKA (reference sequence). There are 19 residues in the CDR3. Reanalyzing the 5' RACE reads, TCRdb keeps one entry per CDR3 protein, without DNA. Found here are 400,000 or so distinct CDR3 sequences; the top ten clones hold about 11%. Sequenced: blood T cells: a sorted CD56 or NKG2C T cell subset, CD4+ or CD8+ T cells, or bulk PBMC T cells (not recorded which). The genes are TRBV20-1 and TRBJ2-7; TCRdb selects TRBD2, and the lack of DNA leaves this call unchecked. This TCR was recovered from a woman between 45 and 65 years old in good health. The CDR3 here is CSAREREVRAGALVGEQYF.